This T cell receptor beta chain was profiled in a study of shared clonotypes between healthy human individuals. As for the study in general: A donor's plate count was three for CD4 naive and three for CD4 memory; CD8 naive had two and CD8 memory one. Study conclusions and caveats: Measured sharing among donors was expected to vary with sequencing depth.

Concerning this clone itself: Its target is not known.

The study enrolled healthy HIV-negative adults without recent acute infections or vaccinations as donors. From CD4+ cells came CD45RA+ naive and CD45RA-negative memory subsets. The repertoire was sequenced with immunoSEQ multiplex PCR; TCRdb's copy has only in-frame clones and lacks some. The sample lists around 1,100,000 clones, about 72% seen once, with about 0.89% in the top ten. The V and J ends lost 4 bases and 4 bases respectively, with 17 bases between them. Germline CDR1 is SNHLY and CDR2 is FYNNEI. The CDR3 is made up of 16 amino acids. The TCR originated in a man aged 18-30 years in good health. Some clones in this sample may be carry-over from other donors' samples. This chain joins TRBV2 and TRBJ1-3; weak D call: TRBD1 (5 bases). The specimen sequenced was memory CD4+ T cells from PBMCs. Subset defined: CD45RA-negative fraction. The CDR3, as DNA: TGTGCCAGCAGTGTTTCCCGACAGCCGGCAGGAAACACCATATATTTT. It is translated as CASSVSRQPAGNTIYF.